This paragraph covers one T cell receptor (beta chain) sequence. The antigen is not known. The source of the sample is a study of cytomegalovirus exposure and HLA in healthy donors. Study results and caveats: As a later analysis showed, a missense DCLRE1C variant was linked to trimming of TCR beta V- and J-genes. A later analysis reportedly found fewer N-insertions in an Asian-associated ancestry cluster than the roughly 730-donor mean. Clonal expansion, a later analysis showed, was greater in HLA-associated TCR beta chains than in equally common others.

Everyone who donated was a healthy bone marrow donor. Germline values: CDR1 MDHEN, CDR2 SYDVKM. This CDR3 has 17 amino acids. Trimming removed 8 bases at V and 5 bases at J, with 27 bases between. The PCR made use of 60 Vbeta and 13 Jbeta primers. This table comes from immunoSEQ multiplex PCR, and its TCRdb copy is limited to in-frame clones, with some not included. Seen here are about 130,000 clones, around 81% observed once, and the top ten hold more than 1%. V usage is TRBV28 and J usage is TRBJ1-2; tentatively, D is TRBD1 (5 bases). Sequenced sample: PBMCs. The sequence was collected from a female donor in good health and CMV-seronegative. The CDR3 protein is CASQLGTGSGRAYGYTF. CDR3 in DNA: TGTGCCAGCCAACTCGGGACCGGCTCCGGGAGGGCTTATGGCTACACCTTC.